This T cell receptor (beta chain) was captured in a study of cytomegalovirus exposure and HLA in healthy donors. Whole-study context: In an earlier analysis, around 120 million unique TCR beta sequences were found from about 190 million T cells.

In regard to this clone: What it recognizes is unknown.

Regarding donors, all were healthy bone marrow donors. The study ran its PCR with 60 Vbeta and 13 Jbeta primers. Profiling relied on immunoSEQ multiplex PCR, and the TCRdb table lists in-frame clones only, not all of them. The data show about 160,000 clones, 60% to 85% seen once. Germline values: CDR1 MGHRA, CDR2 YSYEKL. Trimming shortened V by 6 bases and J by 5 bases, and 10 bases separated the two germline ends. The CDR3 is made up of 13 amino acids. The study, taken as a whole, reports: Per a prior analysis, the majority of TCR beta V segments were productive roughly 87% or roughly 30% of the time.

The sequencing sample was made of PBMCs. The clonotype originates from a man aged 25-45 years in good health and CMV-seropositive. This chain links TRBV4-1 with TRBJ2-2; weak D call: TRBD1 (5 bases). The CDR3 region has the DNA TGCGCCAGCAGTGGCAGGGCTACCGGGGAGCTGTTTTTT. Translated: CASSGRATGELFF.